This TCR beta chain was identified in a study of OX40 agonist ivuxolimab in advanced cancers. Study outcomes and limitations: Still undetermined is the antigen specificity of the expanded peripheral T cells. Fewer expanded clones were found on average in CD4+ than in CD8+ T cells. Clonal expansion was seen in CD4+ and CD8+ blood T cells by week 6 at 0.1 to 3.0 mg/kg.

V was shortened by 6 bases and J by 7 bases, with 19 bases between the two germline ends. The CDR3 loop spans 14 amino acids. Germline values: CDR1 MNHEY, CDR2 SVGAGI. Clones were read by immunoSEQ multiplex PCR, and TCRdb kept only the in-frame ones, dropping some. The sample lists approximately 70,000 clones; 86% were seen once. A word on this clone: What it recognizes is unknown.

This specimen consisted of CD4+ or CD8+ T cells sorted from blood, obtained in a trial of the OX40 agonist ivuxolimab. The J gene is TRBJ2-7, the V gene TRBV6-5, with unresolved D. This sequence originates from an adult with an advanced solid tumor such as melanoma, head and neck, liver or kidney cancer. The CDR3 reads CASSGGRASWEQYF. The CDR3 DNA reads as TGTGCCAGCAGCGGTGGAAGGGCTTCGTGGGAGCAGTACTTC.